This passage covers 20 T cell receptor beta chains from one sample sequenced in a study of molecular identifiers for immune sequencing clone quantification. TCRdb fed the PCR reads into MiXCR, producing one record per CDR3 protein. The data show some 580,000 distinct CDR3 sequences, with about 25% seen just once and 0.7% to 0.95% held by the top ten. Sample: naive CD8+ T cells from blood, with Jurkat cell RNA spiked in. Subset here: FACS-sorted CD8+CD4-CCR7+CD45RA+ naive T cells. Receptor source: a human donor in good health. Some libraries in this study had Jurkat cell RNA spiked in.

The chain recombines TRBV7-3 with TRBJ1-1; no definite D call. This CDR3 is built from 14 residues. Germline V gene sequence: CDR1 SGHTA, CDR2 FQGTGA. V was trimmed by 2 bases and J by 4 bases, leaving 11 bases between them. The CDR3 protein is CASSLAEAGTEAFF. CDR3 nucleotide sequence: TGTGCCAGCAGCTTAGCAGAGGCGGGCACTGAAGCTTTCTTT.

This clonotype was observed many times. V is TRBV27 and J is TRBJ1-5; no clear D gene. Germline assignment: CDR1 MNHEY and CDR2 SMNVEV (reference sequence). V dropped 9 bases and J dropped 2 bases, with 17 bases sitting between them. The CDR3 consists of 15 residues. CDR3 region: CASRVGGVGNQPQHF. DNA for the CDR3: TGTGCCAGTCGTGTTGGTGGGGTAGGCAATCAGCCCCAGCATTTT.

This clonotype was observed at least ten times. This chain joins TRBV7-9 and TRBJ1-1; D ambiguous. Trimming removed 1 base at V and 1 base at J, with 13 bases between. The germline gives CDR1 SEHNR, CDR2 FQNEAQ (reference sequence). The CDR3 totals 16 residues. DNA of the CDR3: TGTGCCAGCAGCTTAGGTGGAGGGTCTACGAACACTGAAGCTTTCTTT. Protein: CASSLGGGSTNTEAFF.

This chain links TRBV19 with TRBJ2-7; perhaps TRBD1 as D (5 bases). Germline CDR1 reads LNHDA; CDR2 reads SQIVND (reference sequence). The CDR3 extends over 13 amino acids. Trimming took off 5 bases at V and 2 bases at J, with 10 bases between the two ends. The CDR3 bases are TGTGCCAGTAGTCAGGGTTTCACCTACGAGCAGTACTTC. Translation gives CASSQGFTYEQYF.

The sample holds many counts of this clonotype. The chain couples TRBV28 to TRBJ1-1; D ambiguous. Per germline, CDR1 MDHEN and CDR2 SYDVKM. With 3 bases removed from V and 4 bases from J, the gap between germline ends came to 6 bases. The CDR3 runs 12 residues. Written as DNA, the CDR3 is TGTGCCAGCAGTTTTAGTCCCACTGAAGCTTTCTTT. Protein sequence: CASSFSPTEAFF.

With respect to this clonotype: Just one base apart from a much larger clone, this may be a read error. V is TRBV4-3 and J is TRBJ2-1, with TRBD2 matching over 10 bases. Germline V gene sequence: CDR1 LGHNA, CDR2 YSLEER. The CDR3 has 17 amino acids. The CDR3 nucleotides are TGCACCAGCAGCCAAGATTGGCTAGCGGGAGACTCGGGTGAGCAGTTCTTC. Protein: CTSSQDWLAGDSGEQFF.

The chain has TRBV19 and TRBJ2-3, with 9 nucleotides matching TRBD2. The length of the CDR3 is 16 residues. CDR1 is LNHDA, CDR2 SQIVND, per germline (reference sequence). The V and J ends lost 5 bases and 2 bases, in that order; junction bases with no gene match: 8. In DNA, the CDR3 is TGTGCCAGTAGTTTCGGACTAGCGAGAATCACAGATACGCAGTATTTT. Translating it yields CASSFGLARITDTQYF.

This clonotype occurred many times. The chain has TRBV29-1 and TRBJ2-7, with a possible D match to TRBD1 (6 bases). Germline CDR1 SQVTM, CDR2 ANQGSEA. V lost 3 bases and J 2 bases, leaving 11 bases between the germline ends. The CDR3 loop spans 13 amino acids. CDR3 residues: CSVDAGDTYEQYF. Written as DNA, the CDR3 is TGCAGCGTTGATGCAGGGGATACCTACGAGCAGTACTTC.

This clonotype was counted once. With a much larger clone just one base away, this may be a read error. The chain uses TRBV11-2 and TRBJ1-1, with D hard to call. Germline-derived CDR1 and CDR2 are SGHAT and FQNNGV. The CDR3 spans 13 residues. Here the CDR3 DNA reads TGTGCCAGCAGCTTGTCCGGGAGGACTGAAGCTTCCTTT. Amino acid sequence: CASSLSGRTEASF. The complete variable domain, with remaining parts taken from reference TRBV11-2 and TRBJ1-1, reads EAGVAQSPRYKIIEKRQSVAFWCNPISGHATLYWYQQILGQGPKLLIQFQNNGVVDDSQLPKDRFSAERLKGVDSTLKIQPAKLEDSAVYLCASSLSGRTEASFGQGTRLTVV.

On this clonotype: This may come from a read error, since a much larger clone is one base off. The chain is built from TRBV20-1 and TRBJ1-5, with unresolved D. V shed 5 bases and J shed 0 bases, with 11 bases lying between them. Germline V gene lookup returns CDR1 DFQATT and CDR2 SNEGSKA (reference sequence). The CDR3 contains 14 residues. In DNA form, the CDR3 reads TGCAGTGCTTATTCAGGAGTTAGCAATCAGCCCCAGCATTTT. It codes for CSAYSGVSNQPQHF.

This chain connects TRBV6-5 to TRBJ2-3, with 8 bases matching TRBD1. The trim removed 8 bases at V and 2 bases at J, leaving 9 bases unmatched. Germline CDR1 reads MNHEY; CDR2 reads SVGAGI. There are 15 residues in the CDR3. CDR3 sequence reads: CASSLTQGATDTQYF. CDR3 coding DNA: TGTGCCAGCTCTTTAACCCAGGGGGCCACAGATACGCAGTATTTT.

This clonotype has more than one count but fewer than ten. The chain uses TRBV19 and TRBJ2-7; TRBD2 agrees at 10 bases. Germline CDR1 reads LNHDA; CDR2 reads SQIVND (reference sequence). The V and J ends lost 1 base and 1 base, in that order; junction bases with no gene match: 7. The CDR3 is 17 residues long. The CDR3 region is CASSIASGGPWSYEQYF. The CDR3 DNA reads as TGTGCCAGTAGTATAGCTAGCGGGGGCCCTTGGTCCTACGAGCAGTACTTC.

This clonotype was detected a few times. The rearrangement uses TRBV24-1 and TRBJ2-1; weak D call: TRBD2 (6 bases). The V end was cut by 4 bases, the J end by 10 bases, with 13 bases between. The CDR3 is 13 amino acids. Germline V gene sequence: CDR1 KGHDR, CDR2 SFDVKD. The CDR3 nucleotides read TGTGCCACCAGTGAGGGGACTCCTAACGAGCAGTTCTTC. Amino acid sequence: CATSEGTPNEQFF.

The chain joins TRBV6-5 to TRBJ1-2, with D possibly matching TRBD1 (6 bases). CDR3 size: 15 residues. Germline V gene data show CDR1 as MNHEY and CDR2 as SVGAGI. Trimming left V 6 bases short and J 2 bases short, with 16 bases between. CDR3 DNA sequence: TGTGCCAGCAGGCCCACAGGGTTCTCCAACTATGGCTACACCTTC. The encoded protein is CASRPTGFSNYGYTF.

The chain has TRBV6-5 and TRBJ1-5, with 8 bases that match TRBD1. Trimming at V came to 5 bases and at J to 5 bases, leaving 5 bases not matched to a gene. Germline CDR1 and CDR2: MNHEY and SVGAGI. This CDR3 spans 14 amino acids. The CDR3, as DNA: TGTGCCAGCAGTGGACAGGGCCCCTATCAGCCCCAGCATTTT. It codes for CASSGQGPYQPQHF.

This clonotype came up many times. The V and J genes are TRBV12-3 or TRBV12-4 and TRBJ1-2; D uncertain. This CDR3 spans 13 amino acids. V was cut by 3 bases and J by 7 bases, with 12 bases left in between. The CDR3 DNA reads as TGTGCCAGCAGTTTCACCATCACAAGTGGCTACACCTTC. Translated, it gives CASSFTITSGYTF.

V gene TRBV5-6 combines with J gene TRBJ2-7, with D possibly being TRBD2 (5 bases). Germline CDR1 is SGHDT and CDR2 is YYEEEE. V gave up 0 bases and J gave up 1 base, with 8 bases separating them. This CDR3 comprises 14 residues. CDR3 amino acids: CASSLALASYEQYF. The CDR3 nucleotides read TGTGCCAGCAGCTTGGCTTTAGCGTCCTACGAGCAGTACTTC. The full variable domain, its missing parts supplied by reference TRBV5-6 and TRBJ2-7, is DAGVTQSPTHLIKTRGQQVTLRCSPKSGHDTVSWYQQALGQGPQFIFQYYEEEERQRGNFPDRFSGHQFPNYSSELNVNALLLGDSALYLCASSLALASYEQYFGPGTRLTVT.

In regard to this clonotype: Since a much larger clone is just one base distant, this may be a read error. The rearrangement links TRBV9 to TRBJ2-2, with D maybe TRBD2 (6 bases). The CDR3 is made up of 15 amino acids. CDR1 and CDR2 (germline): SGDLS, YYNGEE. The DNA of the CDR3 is TGTGCCAGCAGCGTACAGGGCGAGGTCGCCGGGGGGCTGTTTTTT. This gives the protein CASSVQGEVAGGLFF.

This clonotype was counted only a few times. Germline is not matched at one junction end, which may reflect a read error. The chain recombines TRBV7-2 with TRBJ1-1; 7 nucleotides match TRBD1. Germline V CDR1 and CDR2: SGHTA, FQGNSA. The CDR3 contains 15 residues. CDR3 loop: CASSLVLGGGTEASF. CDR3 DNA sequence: TGTGCCAGCAGCTTAGTCCTTGGAGGGGGCACTGAAGCTTCCTTT.

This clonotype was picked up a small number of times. This CDR3 reads CAWDRGSYNEQFF. Here the CDR3 DNA reads TGTGCCTGGGACAGGGGGTCCTACAATGAGCAGTTCTTC. The chain recombines TRBV30 with TRBJ2-1, with 9 nucleotides matching TRBD1. Unmatched junction bases numbered 0, after V lost 5 bases and J lost 1 base. The V gene's germline CDR1 is GTSNPN and CDR2 SVGIG (reference sequence). This CDR3 comprises 13 residues.